Below are 16 T cell receptor beta chains sequenced from a single sample in a study of blood T cell repertoires in COVID-19. The protocol was immunoSEQ multiplex PCR, while the TCRdb copy is restricted to in-frame clones and leaves out a portion. The sample holds around 220,000 clones; around 90% are singletons and the top ten take roughly 14%. Sequenced sample: PBMCs or T cells enriched from blood (not recorded which). The receptors come from a woman between 45 and 65 years old with acute COVID-19.

This chain joins TRBV6-2 or TRBV6-3 and TRBJ1-5; maybe TRBD1 (6 bases). The germline CDR1 and CDR2 sequences are MNHEY and SVGEGT. This CDR3 spans 17 amino acids. Trimming removed 2 bases at V and 7 bases at J, with 21 bases between. The CDR3 loop reads CASSYGGQGPKGQPQHF. CDR3 nucleotides: TGTGCCAGCAGTTACGGTGGTCAGGGGCCGAAAGGGCAGCCCCAGCATTTT.

V and J are TRBV6-2 or TRBV6-3 and TRBJ2-1; 8 positions match TRBD2. Germline V gene lookup returns CDR1 MNHEY and CDR2 SVGEGT. The CDR3 consists of 18 residues. The ends lost 0 bases at V and 0 bases at J; junction bases unmatched: 7. The DNA for the CDR3 is TGTGCCAGCAGTTACTCCTTCCTCAGCGGGGGCTCCTACAATGAGCAGTTCTTC. Encoded protein: CASSYSFLSGGSYNEQFF.

This clone showed up many times. The chain joins TRBV6-5 to TRBJ2-7; 8 bases map to TRBD1. With V trimmed by 2 bases and J by 9 bases, 9 bases remained unmatched. The CDR3 contains 14 residues. Germline lookup yields CDR1 MNHEY and CDR2 SVGAGI. CDR3 DNA sequence: TGTGCCAGCAGTTACGGCCGGCAGGGGGCTCGGCAGTACTTC. It specifies CASSYGRQGARQYF.

The chain joins TRBV5-1 to TRBJ2-7; D might be TRBD2 (5 bases). Trimming stripped 3 bases from V and 3 bases from J, with 7 bases between. CDR3 length: 12 residues. Germline lookup yields CDR1 SGHRS and CDR2 YFSETQ. The CDR3 loop reads CASSSGVYEQYF. The CDR3, as DNA: TGCGCCAGCAGCTCCGGGGTCTACGAGCAGTACTTC.

The gene calls are TRBV27 and TRBJ2-7; TRBD2 is a possible D gene (5 bases). This CDR3 region has 12 residues. V lost 8 bases to trimming and J lost 2 bases, with 10 bases between them. CDR1 and CDR2 from the germline V gene are MNHEY and SMNVEV (reference sequence). The CDR3 DNA reads TGTGCCAGCTTCCGCGGGCCCTACGAGCAGTACTTC. It translates to CASFRGPYEQYF.

The chain is built from TRBV19 and TRBJ1-1; maybe TRBD1 (6 bases). V gave up 5 bases and J gave up 6 bases, with 31 bases separating them. CDR1 and CDR2 from the germline V gene are LNHDA and SQIVND (reference sequence). The CDR3 sequence is 19 residues long. CDR3 protein: CASSASFPRVGTSRAEAFF. In nucleotides, the CDR3 is TGTGCCAGTAGTGCATCATTCCCTAGGGTCGGGACAAGTAGGGCTGAAGCTTTCTTT.

V gene TRBV6-5 combines with J gene TRBJ2-7; D is possibly TRBD2 (6 bases). This CDR3 is built from 15 residues. V was trimmed by 7 bases and J by 3 bases, leaving 19 bases between them. From germline, CDR1 is MNHEY and CDR2 SVGAGI. DNA for the CDR3: TGTGCCAGCACACAAACTGGGGGAGGAAACTACGAGCAGTACTTC. Its translation: CASTQTGGGNYEQYF.

V and J are TRBV5-1 and TRBJ2-1; 10 bases agree with TRBD2. J gave up 7 bases and V 4 bases, and 8 bases lay outside the gene matches. CDR1 is SGHRS, CDR2 YFSETQ, per germline. The CDR3 is 15 residues long. The CDR3 coding sequence is TGCGCCAGCAGCACCAGCGGGAGGGCCGGGAATGAGCAGTTCTTC. Translation: CASSTSGRAGNEQFF.

The V and J genes are TRBV19 and TRBJ1-2, with 10 bases fitting TRBD1. V was pared by 10 bases and J by 1 base, with 6 bases of the junction left unmatched. The CDR3 loop spans 14 amino acids. The germline CDR1 and CDR2 sequences are LNHDA and SQIVND (reference sequence). For the CDR3, the DNA is TGTGCCACCGCGGACAGGGGGGATAACTATGGCTACACCTTC. Translating it yields CATADRGDNYGYTF.

V is TRBV29-1 and J is TRBJ1-1; possibly TRBD1 for D (5 bases). V was shortened by 2 bases and J by 0 bases, with 10 bases between the two germline ends. This CDR3 is 14 amino acids long. Germline CDR1 is SQVTM and CDR2 is ANQGSEA. DNA for the CDR3: TGCAGCGTTGAACCGGGGGTTATGAACACTGAAGCTTTCTTT. Amino acid sequence: CSVEPGVMNTEAFF.

The chain recombines TRBV7-8 with TRBJ1-2; D unresolved. CDR1 SGHVS and CDR2 FQNEAQ come from the germline V gene. The CDR3 runs 15 residues. Trimming removed 1 base at V and 3 bases at J, with 12 bases between. The CDR3 bases are TGTGCCAGCAGCTTAGGGGAGGTCATGGACTATGGCTACACCTTC. It is translated as CASSLGEVMDYGYTF.

This chain uses TRBV27 with TRBJ1-5; 10 bases map to TRBD1. With 5 bases clipped from V and 3 bases from J, the junction kept 7 bases outside the gene matches. The germline V gene encodes CDR1 MNHEY and CDR2 SMNVEV (reference sequence). The CDR3 contains 16 residues. The CDR3 bases are TGTGCCAGCAGTCTCCAGACAGGGGGCATCAATCAGCCCCAGCATTTT. It specifies CASSLQTGGINQPQHF.

This sequence joins TRBV28 and TRBJ1-5, with a weak D call TRBD1 (5 bases). The length of the CDR3 is 15 residues. Trimming took off 3 bases at V and 6 bases at J, with 15 bases between the two ends. Per the germline V gene, CDR1 is MDHEN and CDR2 is SYDVKM. The CDR3 protein is CASSFGGARGQPQHF. The CDR3 DNA sequence: TGTGCCAGCAGTTTCGGAGGGGCTCGGGGTCAGCCCCAGCATTTT. The complete variable domain, with remaining parts taken from reference TRBV28 and TRBJ1-5, reads DVKVTQSSRYLVKRTGEKVFLECVQDMDHENMFWYRQDPGLGLRLIYFSYDVKMKEKGDIPEGYSVSREKKERFSLILESASTNQTSMYLCASSFGGARGQPQHFGDGTRLSIL.

J is TRBJ2-4 and V is TRBV2; 8 positions agree with TRBD1. Germline CDR1 and CDR2: SNHLY and FYNNEI. V was clipped by 1 base and J by 11 bases; unmatched bases: 13. The CDR3 extends over 16 amino acids. In DNA, the CDR3 is TGTGCCAGCAGTGAAGATGGCCTCCAGGACAGGGCCTTTCAGTACTTC. The encoded protein is CASSEDGLQDRAFQYF.

The J gene is TRBJ2-7, the V gene TRBV3-1 (or the pseudogene TRBV3-2); 8 nucleotides line up with TRBD2. The CDR3 covers 16 residues. From germline, CDR1 is LGHDT and CDR2 YNNKEL (reference sequence). V gave up 3 bases and J gave up 5 bases; unmatched junction bases: 12. The CDR3 DNA reads TGTGCCAGCAGCCAGACACTAGCGGTGATCGTCGACGAGCAGTACTTC. Translated, it gives CASSQTLAVIVDEQYF.

The chain uses TRBV9 and TRBJ1-1; a weak D match, TRBD1 (5 bases). Trimming shortened V by 3 bases and J by 9 bases, and 12 bases separated the two germline ends. CDR1 SGDLS and CDR2 YYNGEE come from the germline V gene. The CDR3 length is 12 residues. CDR3 in amino acids: CASSGYKGKAFF. The CDR3 DNA reads TGTGCCAGCAGCGGATACAAGGGGAAAGCTTTCTTT.